A single T cell receptor (beta chain) is shown here with its context. This clone was detected only once. The clone's antigen remains unknown. It has no much larger one-base neighbor in the sample; base qualities were not kept. CEF-cultured naive and memory CD4+ T cell DNA received survey-level immunoSEQ TCR-beta sequencing. As for how the authors treated the data: During preprocessing, nonproductive sequences were removed, as were CDR3s that did not start with C, did not end with F or W, or were shorter than 7 amino acids. The MANAFEST web app was used to call antigen-specific clonotypes on the basis of expansion compared with the reference and with other culture wells. A clone counted as positive if significantly expanded in 2 of 3 replicate wells versus the reference culture at FDR below 0.05. Positive clones also required significant expansion versus all other tandem wells and an odds ratio above 5. Cultured and uncultured naive and memory CD4+ repertoires were searched for previously identified spike- and CEF-reactive CDR3s. CDR3 homology was measured as pairwise Levenshtein distance, computed with the stringdist R package after trimming three terminal residues from each end. Sourced from immuneACCESS, this table was stored by TCRdb with only in-frame sequences that have V and J called. A share of the clones is absent; for the studies checked, an unresolved V gene accounts for under half, and the remainder has no known explanation. V, J and clone size are those of that table, while D and trimming were read from the DNA. This sample gives about 47,000 clones in total; around 80% of them show up just once. The ten largest clones represent about 1.5% of the sample.

The entry originates in a study of CD4 T cells in relation to SARS-CoV-2 and coronaviruses (dated by TCRdb to the early 2020s). Some background on the complete study: The ViraFEST assay cultured PBMCs with antigen for 10 days, then sequenced TCR beta CDR3s to find antigen-specific clonal expansions. The study assessed, at the TCR clonotype level, memory CD4+ T cell crossreactivity between SARS-CoV-2 and common cold coronavirus spike proteins. Among the roughly 12 convalescent patients, 8 males and 4 females were included, and two of the subjects were Hispanic. Patient-derived lymphoblastoid cell lines were used to map the HLA restriction of shared crossreactive spike epitopes. A different, Illumina-based TCR-beta assay was used to sequence expansion assays from other donors in the study. Samples from a few pre-COVID donors and the naive versus memory experiments were sequenced with the Adaptive Biotechnologies TCR-sequencing kit; other data were Illumina-based. Across all 12 patients in the full convalescent cohort, ages ranged from about 21 to 75 years, with a median of 38. Summary of the overall study and its limitations: No donor contributed both pre-pandemic and post-infection samples, which limited tracing the source of pre-existing responses. Roughly 64% of donors had memory CD4+ clonotypes that crossrecognized SARS-CoV-2 and at least one common cold coronavirus spike. The study was limited by small numbers of patients and tested TCRs. Naive versus memory sequencing indicated that memory recall responses, rather than primary responses primed during culture, are detected by the assay. Crossreactive clones showed significantly weaker SARS-CoV-2-driven expansion than monoreactive clones, consistent with antigenic imprinting. Because the crossreactivity analysis focused on spike protein, crossreactivity against other viral proteins was not assessed.

To separate naive from memory CD4+ T cells, cryopreserved PBMCs first underwent CD4 enrichment and then EasySep naive CD4+ T cell enrichment. For about eleven days, sorted naive or memory CD4+ T cells (around 100,000) were cultured at a 1:1 ratio with T cell-depleted PBMCs and CEF peptides. Each peptide culture condition was generally run in triplicate replicate wells. PBMCs were isolated from leukapheresis product or whole blood by Ficoll-Paque PLUS gradient centrifugation. PBMCs were either used fresh in the expansion assay or cryopreserved at -140 degrees C. The QIAamp Micro DNA Kit was used to extract genomic DNA from the CD4+ T cells. Unmatched junction bases come to 3, with V trimmed by 3 bases and J by 5 bases. Spanning cysteine to phenylalanine, the CDR3 consists of 13 amino acids. The entry retains the CDR3 DNA only, 39 bases that are in frame from base 1.

In this chain, TRBV12-3 or TRBV12-4 is recombined with TRBJ2-5, and 7 bases in between align with TRBD2. The material sequenced was naive CD4+ T cells from PBMCs, cultured in vitro. This sample's cell subset or site label indicates: naive CD4+ T cells isolated by negative enrichment. This sequence originates from an adult with COVID-19. The CDR3 protein: CASSLSGGETQYF. The nucleotides are TGTGCCAGCAGTTTGTCCGGGGGGGAGACCCAGTACTTC.